The 30 T cell receptor beta chains in this list originate from one sample, sequenced in a study of identical twins. TCRdb called the 5' RACE reads again in MiXCR, with one record for every CDR3 protein. The data contain a few hundred thousand distinct CDR3 sequences, roughly 8.7% of them singletons. Separately, the same data were catalogued under a study of yellow fever vaccine responses in identical twins.

Sequencing was performed on CD8+ T cells sorted from blood. Receptors were obtained from a woman aged 18-29 years in good health.

A few counts support this clonotype. The CDR3 reads CASSFQQTSTGELFF. In DNA, the CDR3 is TGTGCCAGCAGTTTTCAACAGACGAGCACCGGGGAGCTGTTTTTT. This rearrangement joins TRBV28 to TRBJ2-2; the D is unclear. V shed 3 bases and J shed 4 bases, with 12 bases lying between them. Germline V lookup: CDR1 MDHEN, CDR2 SYDVKM. The length of the CDR3 is 15 residues.

This clonotype was recorded many times. The chain couples TRBV24-1 to TRBJ2-5; maybe TRBD2 (8 bases). Germline values: CDR1 KGHDR, CDR2 SFDVKD. V was pared by 5 bases and J by 4 bases, with 25 bases between. The CDR3 totals 18 residues. CDR3 sequence (DNA): TGTGCCACCAGTGCCCAGGGGGTACTGGCGGGAGGTGGAGAGACCCAGTACTTC. It codes for CATSAQGVLAGGGETQYF.

This rearrangement joins TRBV7-9 to TRBJ2-7; unclear D gene. V lost 4 bases and J 3 bases, leaving 13 bases between the germline ends. The CDR3 extends over 14 amino acids. Germline CDR1 is SEHNR and CDR2 is FQNEAQ (reference sequence). CDR3 bases: TGTGCCAGCAGCTCCCAGGACGTGGACTACGAGCAGTACTTC. It yields the protein CASSSQDVDYEQYF.

The rearrangement uses TRBV20-1 and TRBJ2-5; unclear D gene. CDR1 DFQATT and CDR2 SNEGSKA come from the germline V gene (reference sequence). Trimming removed 6 bases at V and 2 bases at J, with 13 bases between. The CDR3 is 13 amino acids. CDR3: CSAPLGQQETQYF. CDR3 coding DNA: TGCAGTGCCCCTTTGGGCCAGCAAGAGACCCAGTACTTC.

This clonotype was picked up a small number of times. The V gene is TRBV28, the J gene TRBJ2-1; no firm D call. This CDR3 has 16 amino acids. Trimming pared 7 bases from V and 2 bases from J, leaving 18 bases between. Germline lookup yields CDR1 MDHEN and CDR2 SYDVKM. CDR3 protein: CASNQPRKSPYNEQFF. The CDR3 region has the DNA TGTGCCAGCAACCAACCCCGGAAATCCCCCTACAATGAGCAGTTCTTC.

To note about this clonotype: Possible read error: a much larger clone is one base away. The chain joins TRBV6-1 to TRBJ2-1; D perhaps matches TRBD2 (6 bases). This CDR3 is built from 14 residues. Germline loops: CDR1 MNHNS, CDR2 SASEGT. The CDR3 here is CSSSPLGGVDEQFF. CDR3 DNA sequence: TGTTCCAGCAGCCCTCTGGGGGGTGTCGATGAGCAGTTCTTC.

There are a few counts of this clonotype. The CDR3, as DNA: TGTGCCACCCCCCGGGACGGCTTAAACACTGAAGCTTTCTTT. Its protein product is CATPRDGLNTEAFF. This chain uses TRBV7-9 with TRBJ1-1; D possibly corresponds to TRBD1 (5 bases). V shed 10 bases and J shed 2 bases, with 17 bases lying between them. This CDR3 spans 14 amino acids. Per germline, CDR1 SEHNR and CDR2 FQNEAQ (reference sequence). The full variable domain, completed using reference TRBV7-9 and TRBJ1-1, is DTGVSQNPRHKITKRGQNVTFRCDPISEHNRLYWYRQTLGQGPEFLTYFQNEAQLEKSRLLSDRFSAERPKGSFSTLEIQRTEQGDSAMYLCATPRDGLNTEAFFGQGTRLTVV.

V and J are TRBV6-2 or TRBV6-3 and TRBJ2-7; D perhaps matches TRBD1 (6 bases). The germline V gene encodes CDR1 MNHEY and CDR2 SVGEGT. The CDR3 is 14 residues long. Trimming shortened V by 5 bases and J by 0 bases, and 11 bases separated the two germline ends. CDR3: CASSQTGYSYEQYF. The CDR3 DNA sequence: TGTGCCAGCAGTCAGACAGGCTACTCCTACGAGCAGTACTTC.

This clonotype showed up many times. The chain couples TRBV6-1 to TRBJ2-7; a weak D match, TRBD1 (6 bases). Trimming cost V 6 bases and J 3 bases, with 15 bases left between them. Germline-derived CDR1 and CDR2 are MNHNS and SASEGT. The CDR3 length is 14 residues. CDR3 protein: CASSPRTAYYEQYF. CDR3 in DNA: TGTGCCAGCAGCCCTCGGACAGCCTACTACGAGCAGTACTTC.

This clonotype was seen at least ten times. This chain connects TRBV27 to TRBJ2-5; 9 bases match TRBD2. With 5 bases clipped from V and 5 bases from J, the junction kept 6 bases outside the gene matches. From germline, CDR1 is MNHEY and CDR2 SMNVEV (reference sequence). The CDR3 extends over 14 amino acids. Here the CDR3 DNA reads TGTGCCAGCAGTCCCCTCAGCGGGAGGGAGACCCAGTACTTC. Protein: CASSPLSGRETQYF.

This clonotype was seen ten or more times. The J gene is TRBJ2-1, the V gene TRBV12-3 or TRBV12-4; 8 positions match TRBD2. After removal of 6 bases from V and 2 bases from J, the junction contained 6 bases not matched to a gene. The CDR3 is 15 amino acids. The CDR3 DNA is TGTGCCAGCAGCCCAAAAGCGGGGGCCTACAATGAGCAGTTCTTC. Residues: CASSPKAGAYNEQFF.

This clonotype appeared many times. The gene calls are TRBV11-2 and TRBJ2-2; 8 positions match TRBD2. J gave up 3 bases and V 7 bases, and 7 bases lay outside the gene matches. The germline V gene has CDR1 SGHAT and CDR2 FQNNGV. This CDR3 is built from 15 residues. The CDR3 bases are TGTGCCAGCAAACTCGGGGGGGCGTACACCGGGGAGCTGTTTTTT. Its protein product is CASKLGGAYTGELFF.

This clonotype was seen only a few times. The rearrangement joins TRBV13 to TRBJ2-4, with 7 nucleotides matching TRBD1. J lost 1 base, V lost 5 bases, and 8 bases had no gene match. The CDR3 covers 16 residues. CDR1 PRHDT and CDR2 FYEKMQ come from the germline V gene (reference sequence). The CDR3: CASSPQGVRAKNIQYF. The CDR3 DNA sequence: TGTGCCAGCAGCCCGCAGGGGGTGAGGGCCAAAAACATTCAGTACTTC.

This clonotype was observed a handful of times. The genes are TRBV9 and TRBJ2-6; no clear D. Trimming took off 0 bases at V and 4 bases at J, with 8 bases between the two ends. The CDR3 runs 15 residues. Germline V CDR1 and CDR2: SGDLS, YYNGEE. CDR3 sequence reads: CASSVVGTGANVLTF. The CDR3 bases are TGTGCCAGCAGCGTAGTAGGAACCGGGGCCAACGTCCTGACTTTC.

As for this clonotype: The germline gene is not matched at one end of the junction; a read error may be the cause. This chain connects TRBV4-3 to TRBJ1-5; D is perhaps TRBD1 (5 bases). Germline CDR1 is LGHNA and CDR2 is YSLEER. The CDR3 length is 17 residues. The CDR3 reads CASSQDYPPWGNQPQRF. The CDR3 DNA is TGCGCCAGCAGCCAAGATTACCCTCCGTGGGGCAATCAGCCCCAGCGTTTT.

This clonotype has at least ten counts. This rearrangement joins TRBV29-1 to TRBJ1-2; tentative D call: TRBD1 (5 bases). The ends were cut back, 0 bases at V and 3 bases at J, with 11 bases in the middle. The CDR3 length is 14 residues. From germline, CDR1 is SQVTM and CDR2 ANQGSEA. CDR3 sequence reads: CSVEEARADYGYTF. The CDR3 bases are TGCAGCGTTGAAGAGGCCAGGGCGGACTATGGCTACACCTTC.

This chain links TRBV7-2 with TRBJ2-7, with TRBD2 matching over 8 bases. This CDR3 is built from 15 residues. The V and J ends lost 5 bases and 4 bases, in that order; junction bases with no gene match: 10. Germline V gene data show CDR1 as SGHTA and CDR2 as FQGNSA. CDR3 bases: TGTGCCAGCAGCCCCTATGAGCGGGAGAGATACGAGCAGTACTTC. The encoded protein is CASSPYERERYEQYF.

This clonotype came up a few times. The chain links TRBV29-1 to TRBJ2-1, with a weak D call TRBD2 (6 bases). The CDR3 has 14 amino acids. Germline V gene lookup returns CDR1 SQVTM and CDR2 ANQGSEA. The germline V and J ends were trimmed by 6 bases and 0 bases, with 12 bases remaining between them. This CDR3 is CSVGGGDSYNEQFF. CDR3 nucleotides: TGCAGCGTGGGGGGTGGGGACTCCTACAATGAGCAGTTCTTC.

This clonotype turned up a few times. The chain carries TRBV6-1 and TRBJ1-2; 9 positions match TRBD1. V lost 6 bases and J lost 6; bases outside the gene matches: 5. Germline CDR1 and CDR2: MNHNS and SASEGT. The CDR3 sequence is 13 residues long. CDR3 loop: CASSGQGIHGYTF. The CDR3 DNA follows: TGTGCCAGCAGCGGACAGGGGATCCATGGCTACACCTTC.

The V call is TRBV28, the J call TRBJ2-5, with D possibly TRBD1 on 7 matching bases. CDR1 is MDHEN, CDR2 SYDVKM, per germline. The CDR3 spans 15 residues. The V gene lost 1 base and the J gene lost 5 bases, with 14 bases spanning the gap. In DNA form, the CDR3 reads TGTGCCAGCAGTTTATACGACAGGGCGGGGGAGACCCAGTACTTC. Translating gives CASSLYDRAGETQYF.

This chain uses TRBV5-6 with TRBJ2-1; TRBD2 agrees at 8 bases. Losses at the gene ends were 4 bases for V and 7 bases for J; bases not matched to a gene: 7. CDR1 and CDR2 (germline): SGHDT, YYEEEE. This CDR3 is 14 amino acids long. CDR3 coding DNA: TGTGCCAGCAGCCCAGGGACTAGGCCAAATGAGCAGTTCTTC. This gives the protein CASSPGTRPNEQFF.

The V gene is TRBV6-1, the J gene TRBJ1-1; no firm D call. V lost 5 bases and J lost 11, with 12 bases in between. The CDR3 sequence is 11 residues long. Germline V lookup: CDR1 MNHNS, CDR2 SASEGT. The chain's CDR3 is CASSRLEPAFF. The DNA of the CDR3 is TGTGCCAGCAGTAGACTTGAACCGGCTTTCTTT.

This clonotype was counted a few times. The rearrangement links TRBV12-3 or TRBV12-4 to TRBJ2-7; D possibly uses TRBD1 or TRBD2 (5 bases each). V lost 3 bases to trimming and J lost 6 bases, with 9 bases between them. CDR3 length: 12 amino acids. The CDR3 nucleotides are TGTGCCAGCAGTTTCGGGACCACCGAGCAGTACTTC. Protein: CASSFGTTEQYF.

The chain is built from TRBV24-1 and TRBJ2-5; a weak D match, TRBD1 (5 bases). The ends were cut back, 4 bases at V and 0 bases at J, with 14 bases in the middle. The germline V gene has CDR1 KGHDR and CDR2 SFDVKD. CDR3 length: 16 residues. Here the CDR3 reads CATSEKGRDHQETQYF. CDR3 DNA: TGTGCCACCAGTGAAAAGGGGCGAGACCACCAAGAGACCCAGTACTTC.

The gene calls are TRBV29-1 and TRBJ2-1; tentatively, D is TRBD1 (5 bases). The germline CDR1 and CDR2 sequences are SQVTM and ANQGSEA. With 4 bases removed from V and 7 bases from J, the gap between germline ends came to 14 bases. The CDR3 totals 13 residues. CDR3 nucleotides: TGCAGCGTTGTCGACAGCTTGGGGAATGAGCAGTTCTTC. It yields the protein CSVVDSLGNEQFF.

This chain joins TRBV4-2 and TRBJ1-1; a weak D match, TRBD1 (5 bases). Trimming removed 0 bases from V and 0 bases from J, with 14 bases in between. The CDR3 runs 17 residues. Germline values: CDR1 LGHNA, CDR2 YNFKEQ. CDR3 DNA: TGTGCCAGCAGCCAAGATAGTCGACAGTTCATGAACACTGAAGCTTTCTTT. This sequence encodes CASSQDSRQFMNTEAFF.

This clonotype was found a few times. The chain links TRBV6-5 to TRBJ2-2; 8 positions match TRBD2. The germline V gene encodes CDR1 MNHEY and CDR2 SVGAGI. The trim removed 0 bases at V and 7 bases at J, leaving 7 bases unmatched. The CDR3 spans 16 residues. The CDR3 here is CASSYSTGTRIGELFF. CDR3 nucleotide sequence: TGTGCCAGCAGTTACTCAACCGGGACTAGGATCGGGGAGCTGTTTTTT.

This CDR3 is CAITSDRGRFDEQFF. CDR3 coding DNA: TGTGCCATCACTAGTGACAGGGGGCGTTTCGATGAGCAGTTCTTC. The gene calls are TRBV10-3 and TRBJ2-1; 10 bases agree with TRBD1. Losses at the gene ends were 7 bases for V and 8 bases for J; bases not matched to a gene: 11. The germline V gene encodes CDR1 ENHRY and CDR2 SYGVKD. The length of the CDR3 is 15 residues.

On this clonotype itself: A much bigger clone sits one base away, suggesting this may be a read error. The rearrangement uses TRBV15 and TRBJ2-5; no definite D call. The CDR3 is 12 amino acids. Germline CDR1 reads LNHNV; CDR2 reads YYDKDF (reference sequence). In DNA form, the CDR3 reads TGTGCCACCAGCAGAGGACAAGAGACCCAGAACTTC. It is translated as CATSRGQETQNF.

A few counts support this clonotype. The chain combines TRBV12-3 or TRBV12-4 with TRBJ1-5; D unresolved. This CDR3 spans 14 amino acids. Deletions cut 5 bases from V and 7 bases from J, with 15 bases between. CDR3 amino acids: CASSPTLLGQPQHF. The CDR3 nucleotides read TGTGCCAGCAGTCCGACACTCCTGGGGCAGCCCCAGCATTTT.